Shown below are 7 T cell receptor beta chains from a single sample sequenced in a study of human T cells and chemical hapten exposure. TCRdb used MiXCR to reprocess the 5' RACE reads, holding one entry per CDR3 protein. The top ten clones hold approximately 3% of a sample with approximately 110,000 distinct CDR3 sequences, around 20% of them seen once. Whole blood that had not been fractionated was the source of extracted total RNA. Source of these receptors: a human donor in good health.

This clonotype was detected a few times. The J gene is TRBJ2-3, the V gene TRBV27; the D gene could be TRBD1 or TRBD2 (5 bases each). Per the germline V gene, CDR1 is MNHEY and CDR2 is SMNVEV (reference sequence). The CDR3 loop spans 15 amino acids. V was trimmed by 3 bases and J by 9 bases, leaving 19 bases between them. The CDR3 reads CASSFFRGRDLTQYF. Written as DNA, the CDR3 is TGTGCCAGCAGTTTTTTTAGGGGTCGGGACCTAACGCAGTATTTT.

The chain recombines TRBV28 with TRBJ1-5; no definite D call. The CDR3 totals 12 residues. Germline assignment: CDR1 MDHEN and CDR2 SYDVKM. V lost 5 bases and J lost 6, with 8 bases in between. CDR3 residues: CASSTHTQPQHF. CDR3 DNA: TGTGCCAGCAGTACCCATACTCAGCCCCAGCATTTT.

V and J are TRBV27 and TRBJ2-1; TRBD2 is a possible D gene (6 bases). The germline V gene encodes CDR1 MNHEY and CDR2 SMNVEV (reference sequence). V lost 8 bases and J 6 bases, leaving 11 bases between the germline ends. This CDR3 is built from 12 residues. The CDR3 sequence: CASRRGSNEQFF. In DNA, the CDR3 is TGTGCCAGCCGCCGGGGGAGCAATGAGCAGTTCTTC.

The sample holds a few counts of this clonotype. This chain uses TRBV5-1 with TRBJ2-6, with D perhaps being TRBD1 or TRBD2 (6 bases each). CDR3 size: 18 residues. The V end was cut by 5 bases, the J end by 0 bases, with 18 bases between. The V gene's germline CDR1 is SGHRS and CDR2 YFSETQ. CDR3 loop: CASRRREGGSSGANVLTF. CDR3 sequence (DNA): TGCGCCAGCAGGCGACGCGAAGGGGGGAGCTCTGGGGCCAACGTCCTGACTTTC.

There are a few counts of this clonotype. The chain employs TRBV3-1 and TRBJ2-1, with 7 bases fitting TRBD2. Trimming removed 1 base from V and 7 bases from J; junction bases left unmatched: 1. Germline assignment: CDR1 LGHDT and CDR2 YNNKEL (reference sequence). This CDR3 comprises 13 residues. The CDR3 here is CASSQGLANEQFF. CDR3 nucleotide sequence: TGTGCCAGCAGCCAAGGACTAGCTAATGAGCAGTTCTTC.

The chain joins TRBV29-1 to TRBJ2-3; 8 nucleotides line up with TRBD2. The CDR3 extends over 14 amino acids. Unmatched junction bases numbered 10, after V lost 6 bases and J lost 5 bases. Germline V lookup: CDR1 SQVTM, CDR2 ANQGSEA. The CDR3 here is CSVPTGGLEDTQYF. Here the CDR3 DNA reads TGCAGCGTCCCTACGGGGGGGCTGGAAGATACGCAGTATTTT.

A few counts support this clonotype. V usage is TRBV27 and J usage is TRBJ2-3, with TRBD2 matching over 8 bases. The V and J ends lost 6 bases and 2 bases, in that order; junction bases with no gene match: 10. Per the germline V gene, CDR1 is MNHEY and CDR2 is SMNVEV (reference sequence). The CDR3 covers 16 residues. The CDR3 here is CASRPGGPSPTDTQYF. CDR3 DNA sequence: TGTGCCAGCAGACCGGGAGGGCCGTCCCCCACAGATACGCAGTATTTT.